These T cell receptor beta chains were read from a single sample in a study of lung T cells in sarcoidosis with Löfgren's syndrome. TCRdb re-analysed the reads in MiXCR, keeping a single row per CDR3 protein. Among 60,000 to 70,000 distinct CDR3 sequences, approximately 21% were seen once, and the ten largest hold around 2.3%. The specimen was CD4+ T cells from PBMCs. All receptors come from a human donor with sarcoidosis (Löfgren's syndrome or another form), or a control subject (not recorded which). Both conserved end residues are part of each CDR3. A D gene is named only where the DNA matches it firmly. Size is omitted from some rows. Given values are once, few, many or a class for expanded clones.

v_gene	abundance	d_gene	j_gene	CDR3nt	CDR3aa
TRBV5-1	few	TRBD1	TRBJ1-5	TGCGCCAGCAGCTTGGGGACAGGTAATAGCAATCAGCCCCAGCATTTT	CASSLGTGNSNQPQHF
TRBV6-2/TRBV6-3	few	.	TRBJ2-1	TGTGCCAGCAGTTACTCGACCCTAGTGTACAGTGGTGAGCAGTTCTTC	CASSYSTLVYSGEQFF
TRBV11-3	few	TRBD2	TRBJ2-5	TGTGCCAGCAGCCCTGATCGGACTAGCGCAATAACGGCCCAGTACTTC	CASSPDRTSAITAQYF
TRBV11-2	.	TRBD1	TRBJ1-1	TGTGCCAGCAGGGGACCCACTACAGGGGGGGCTGAAGCTTTCTTT	CASRGPTTGGAEAFF
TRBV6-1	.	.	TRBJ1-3	TGTGCCAGCCTCGGACAGCCTCGATCCTTCGGAAACACCATATATTTT	CASLGQPRSFGNTIYF
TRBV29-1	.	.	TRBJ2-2	TGCAGCGTTGGTGGTGGGGGGCCCGGGGAGCTGTTTTTT	CSVGGGGPGELFF
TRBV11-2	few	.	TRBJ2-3	TGTGCCAGCAGCGCCCGCGGGGTGACAGATACGCAGTATTTT	CASSARGVTDTQYF
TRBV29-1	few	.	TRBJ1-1	TGCAGCGTTTATAAAGGGAACACTGAAGCTTTCTTT	CSVYKGNTEAFF
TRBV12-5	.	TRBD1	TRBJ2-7	TGTGCTAGTGGTCCCTGGACAGGGAGCTCCTACGAGCAGTACTTC	CASGPWTGSSYEQYF
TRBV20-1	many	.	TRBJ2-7	TGCAGTGCCCGGGGACAAGCCTACGAGCAGTACTTC	CSARGQAYEQYF
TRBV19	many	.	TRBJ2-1	TGTGCCAGTAGGACTCTCTGGGGTGAGCAGTTCTTC	CASRTLWGEQFF
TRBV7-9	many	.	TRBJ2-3	TGTGCCAGCAGCCTTTTAAAGTCGACAGATACGCAGTATTTT	CASSLLKSTDTQYF
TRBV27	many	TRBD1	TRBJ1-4	TGTGCCAGCAGTTATAGGACAGGAGGAAGGGAAAAACTGTTTTTT	CASSYRTGGREKLFF
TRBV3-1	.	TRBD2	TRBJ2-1	TGTGCCAGCAGCCCGTTCGACGGGGGGGCCTACAATGAGCAGTTCTTC	CASSPFDGGAYNEQFF
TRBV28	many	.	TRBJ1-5	TGTGCCAGCAACAGGGTCGCAAATCAGCCCCAGCATTTT	CASNRVANQPQHF
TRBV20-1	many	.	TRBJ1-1	TGCAGTGCTAGACTGGGGAACACTGAAGCTTTCTTT	CSARLGNTEAFF
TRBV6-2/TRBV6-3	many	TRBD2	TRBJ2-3	TGTGCCAGCAGTACCCCACTCCTAGCGGGGAGGGCAGATACGCAGTATTTT	CASSTPLLAGRADTQYF